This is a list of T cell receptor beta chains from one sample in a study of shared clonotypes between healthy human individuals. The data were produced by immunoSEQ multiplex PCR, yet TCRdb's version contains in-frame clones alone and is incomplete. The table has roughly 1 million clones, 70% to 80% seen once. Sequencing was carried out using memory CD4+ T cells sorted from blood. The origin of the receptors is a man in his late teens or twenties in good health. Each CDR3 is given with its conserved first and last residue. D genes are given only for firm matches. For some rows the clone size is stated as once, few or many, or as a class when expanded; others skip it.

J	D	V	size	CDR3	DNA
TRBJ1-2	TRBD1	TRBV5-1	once	CASSLQGQGLRANTF	TGCGCCAGCAGCTTGCAGGGACAGGGATTAAGGGCTAACACCTTC
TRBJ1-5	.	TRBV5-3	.	CARSIQHF	TGTGCCAGAAGCATCCAGCATTTT
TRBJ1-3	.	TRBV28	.	CASTVPGGGNTIYF	TGTGCCAGCACGGTCCCCGGGGGGGGAAACACCATATATTTT
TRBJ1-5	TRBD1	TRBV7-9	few	CASSLAGGQIQPQHF	TGTGCCAGCAGCTTAGCAGGGGGCCAAATACAGCCCCAGCATTTT
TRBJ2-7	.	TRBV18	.	CASSPARSHEQYF	TGTGCCAGCTCACCTGCCAGGTCCCACGAGCAGTACTTC
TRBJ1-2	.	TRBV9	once	CASSVNGQANYGYTF	TGTGCCAGCAGCGTAAACGGACAAGCTAACTATGGCTACACCTTC
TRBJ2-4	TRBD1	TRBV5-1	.	CASSGQGAGNIQYF	TGCGCCAGCAGCGGACAGGGGGCAGGCAACATTCAGTACTTC
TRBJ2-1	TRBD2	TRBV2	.	CASTLAGGPSEQFF	TGTGCCAGCACCTTAGCGGGGGGGCCTAGTGAGCAGTTCTTC
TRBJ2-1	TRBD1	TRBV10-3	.	CAISVDRVEQFF	TGTGCCATCAGTGTAGACAGGGTCGAGCAGTTCTTC
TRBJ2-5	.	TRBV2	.	CASRRETQYF	TGTGCCAGCAGACGGGAAACCCAGTACTTC
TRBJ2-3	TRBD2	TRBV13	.	CASSSSGGTDTQYF	TGTGCCAGCAGTTCTAGCGGGGGAACAGATACGCAGTATTTT
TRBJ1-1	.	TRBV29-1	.	CSVDRAPEAFF	TGCAGCGTTGATCGCGCCCCTGAAGCTTTCTTT
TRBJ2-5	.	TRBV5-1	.	CASSLREGGGETQYF	TGCGCCAGCAGCTTGCGTGAGGGAGGGGGAGAGACCCAGTACTTC
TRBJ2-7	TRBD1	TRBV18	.	CASSPTGTAYEQYF	TGTGCCAGCTCACCGACCGGGACAGCTTACGAGCAGTACTTC
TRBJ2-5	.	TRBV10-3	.	CATATLGARETQYF	TGTGCCACCGCCACTTTAGGGGCCCGGGAGACCCAGTACTTC
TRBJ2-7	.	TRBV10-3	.	CAISRDISYEQYF	TGTGCCATTAGCAGGGACATCTCCTACGAGCAGTACTTC
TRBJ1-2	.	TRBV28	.	CASIKRGNYGYTF	TGTGCCAGCATCAAACGGGGTAACTATGGCTACACCTTC
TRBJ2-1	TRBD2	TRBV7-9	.	CASTWGNQLAAKQFF	TGTGCCAGCACCTGGGGAAACCAACTAGCGGCTAAGCAGTTCTTC
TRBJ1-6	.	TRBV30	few	CACRPYRFNSPLHF	TGTGCCTGCCGGCCATACCGGTTTAATTCACCCCTCCACTTT
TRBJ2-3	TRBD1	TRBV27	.	CASFPGTGRTDTQYF	TGTGCCAGCTTTCCTGGGACAGGGCGCACAGATACGCAGTATTTT
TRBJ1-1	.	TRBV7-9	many	CASKHGTENTEAFF	TGTGCCAGCAAGCACGGGACGGAGAACACTGAAGCTTTCTTT
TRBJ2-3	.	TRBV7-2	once	CASKRATDTQYF	TGTGCCAGCAAGCGGGCCACAGATACGCAGTATTTT
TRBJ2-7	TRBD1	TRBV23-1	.	CASSQGQEYEQYF	TGCGCCAGCAGTCAAGGACAGGAGTACGAGCAGTACTTC
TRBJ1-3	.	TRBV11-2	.	CASSLQRGATGNTIYF	TGTGCCAGCAGCTTACAACGCGGGGCTACTGGAAACACCATATATTTT
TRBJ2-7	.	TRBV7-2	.	CASSPGTAYYEQYF	TGTGCCAGCAGCCCAGGGACGGCTTACTACGAGCAGTACTTC
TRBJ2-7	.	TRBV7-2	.	CASSYDRSSSYEQYF	TGTGCCAGCAGCTATGACAGATCTAGCTCCTACGAGCAGTACTTC
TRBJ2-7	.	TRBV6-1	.	CASRMAGTTYEQYF	TGTGCCAGCCGGATGGCAGGGACGACCTACGAGCAGTACTTC
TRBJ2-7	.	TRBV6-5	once	CARLTGEYGEQYF	TGTGCCAGACTTACAGGTGAGTACGGGGAGCAGTACTTC
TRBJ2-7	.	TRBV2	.	CASKGMAGPYEQYF	TGTGCCAGCAAAGGAATGGCGGGTCCCTACGAGCAGTACTTC
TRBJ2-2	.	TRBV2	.	CASSIFPGTTNTGELFF	TGTGCCAGCAGTATATTTCCCGGGACCACTAACACCGGGGAGCTGTTTTTT
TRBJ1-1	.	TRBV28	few	CASSLLSTGAFF	TGTGCCAGCAGTTTATTGTCGACAGGAGCTTTCTTT
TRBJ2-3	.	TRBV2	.	CASSGTGTDTQYF	TGTGCCAGCAGTGGGACGGGCACAGATACGCAGTATTTT
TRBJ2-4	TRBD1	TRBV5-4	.	CASSLGDRVGAKNIQYF	TGTGCCAGCAGCTTGGGCGACAGGGTTGGGGCCAAAAACATTCAGTACTTC
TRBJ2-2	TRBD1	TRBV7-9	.	CASTRQGGTGELFF	TGTGCCAGCACCAGACAGGGGGGGACCGGGGAGCTGTTTTTT
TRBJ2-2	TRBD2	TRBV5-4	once	CASSLGGLAGTGELFF	TGTGCCAGCAGCTTGGGAGGACTAGCGGGCACCGGGGAGCTGTTTTTT
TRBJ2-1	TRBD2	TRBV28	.	CASSANLAGGLKFF	TGTGCCAGCAGTGCGAATCTAGCGGGGGGACTCAAGTTCTTC